Each of the 20 T cell receptor beta chains below was sequenced from the same sample in a study of blood T cell repertoires in COVID-19. Here immunoSEQ multiplex PCR was the method, and the copy in TCRdb shows in-frame clones only, minus some. This repertoire shows about 200,000 clones, roughly 90% found once; its top ten account for approximately 1.5%. Sequences were obtained from peripheral blood. The receptors originated from a man aged 18 to 35 with active or convalescent COVID-19.

The chain has TRBV30 and TRBJ2-3; TRBD1 matches at 7 bases. The V and J ends lost 1 base and 2 bases, in that order; junction bases with no gene match: 3. The CDR3 is 14 residues long. Germline V lookup: CDR1 GTSNPN, CDR2 SVGIG (reference sequence). This CDR3 reads CAWSGQGVTDTQYF. The DNA of the CDR3 is TGTGCCTGGAGTGGACAGGGAGTCACAGATACGCAGTATTTT.

The chain couples TRBV27 to TRBJ1-4, with 7 positions matching TRBD1. Germline V gene sequence: CDR1 MNHEY, CDR2 SMNVEV (reference sequence). Losses at the gene ends were 9 bases for V and 8 bases for J; bases not matched to a gene: 9. This CDR3 is built from 13 residues. CDR3 residues: CASRGTAGEKLFF. The CDR3 DNA reads TGTGCCAGTCGCGGGACAGCGGGCGAAAAACTGTTTTTT.

The chain is built from TRBV7-2 and TRBJ1-5; 9 bases align to TRBD1. Per germline, CDR1 SGHTA and CDR2 FQGNSA. The CDR3 contains 14 residues. The V segment lost 8 bases and the J segment 4 bases; nucleotides outside the gene matches: 6. The CDR3 DNA reads TGTGCCAGCGCGACAGGGGGGCCTAATCAGCCCCAGCATTTT. It specifies CASATGGPNQPQHF.

This chain uses TRBV11-1 with TRBJ1-1, with D hard to call. V was clipped by 4 bases and J by 0 bases, with 15 bases between them. CDR3 size: 16 residues. CDR1 is SGHAT, CDR2 FQDESV, per germline (reference sequence). This CDR3 reads CASSSSGRPMNTEAFF. As DNA, the CDR3 is TGTGCCAGCAGCTCGTCCGGGAGACCCATGAACACTGAAGCTTTCTTT.

This sequence joins TRBV14 and TRBJ1-2; D remains ambiguous. Germline V gene lookup returns CDR1 SGHDN and CDR2 FVKESK. The CDR3 has 13 amino acids. V was trimmed by 1 base and J by 7 bases, leaving 10 bases between them. CDR3 DNA sequence: TGTGCCAGCAGCCAAGTTGCGGAGGGTGGCTACACCTTC. This translates into CASSQVAEGGYTF. The whole variable domain, filled in from reference TRBV14 and TRBJ1-2, reads EAGVTQFPSHSVIEKGQTVTLRCDPISGHDNLYWYRRVMGKEIKFLLHFVKESKQDESGMPNNRFLAERTGGTYSTLKVQPAELEDSGVYFCASSQVAEGGYTFGSGTRLTVV.

This clone has only a few counts. The chain couples TRBV6-4 to TRBJ1-1; possibly TRBD1 for D (5 bases). Germline V gene sequence: CDR1 MRHNA, CDR2 SNTAGT. The length of the CDR3 is 14 residues. The V gene lost 6 bases and the J gene lost 5 bases, with 16 bases spanning the gap. The CDR3 nucleotides are TGTGCCAGCAGCCCCGGACAAGGAGTGACTGAAGCTTTCTTT. This encodes CASSPGQGVTEAFF.

The chain links TRBV5-1 to TRBJ1-5, with D maybe TRBD1 (6 bases). Germline lookup yields CDR1 SGHRS and CDR2 YFSETQ. The CDR3 length is 15 residues. V lost 4 bases to trimming and J lost 4 bases, with 15 bases between them. The CDR3 protein is CASSEAGQGNQPQHF. CDR3 in DNA: TGCGCCAGCAGCGAGGCAGGCCAGGGGAATCAGCCCCAGCATTTT. The complete variable domain, with remaining parts taken from reference TRBV5-1 and TRBJ1-5, reads KAGVTQTPRYLIKTRGQQVTLSCSPISGHRSVSWYQQTPGQGLQFLFEYFSETQRNKGNFPGRFSGRQFSNSRSEMNVSTLELGDSALYLCASSEAGQGNQPQHFGDGTRLSIL.

This clone was recorded only once. V and J are TRBV12-5 and TRBJ2-2, with 7 bases identical to TRBD2. The V and J ends lost 0 bases and 2 bases, in that order; junction bases with no gene match: 9. Germline V lookup: CDR1 LGHNT, CDR2 FRNRAP. This CDR3 comprises 18 residues. The CDR3 region is CASGLVLGEGLNTGELFF. The DNA for the CDR3 is TGTGCTAGTGGTTTGGTACTGGGGGAGGGCCTAAACACCGGGGAGCTGTTTTTT.

This CDR3 reads CASSYSGEDYGYTF. The CDR3 nucleotides read TGTGCCAGCAGTTATTCGGGGGAGGACTATGGCTACACCTTC. This chain links TRBV6-6 with TRBJ1-2; D perhaps matches TRBD1 (5 bases). CDR1 and CDR2 from the germline V gene are MNHNY and SVGAGI (reference sequence). Trimming pared 3 bases from V and 3 bases from J, leaving 11 bases between. This CDR3 spans 14 amino acids.

The V call is TRBV7-2, the J call TRBJ2-3, with D uncertain. The CDR3 runs to 18 residues. The germline gives CDR1 SGHTA, CDR2 FQGNSA. V lost 0 bases, J lost 0 bases, and 16 bases lay in between. DNA for the CDR3: TGTGCCAGCAGCTTAGCGACGGGTTGGCTCCCTAGCACAGATACGCAGTATTTT. Its translation: CASSLATGWLPSTDTQYF.

The chain employs TRBV3-1 (or the pseudogene TRBV3-2) and TRBJ2-7, with D unclear. Between the trimmed V and J ends, which lost 2 bases and 7 bases, there was a span of 18 bases. This CDR3 is built from 15 residues. The germline V gene has CDR1 LGHDT and CDR2 YNNKEL (reference sequence). As DNA, the CDR3 is TGTGCCAGCAGCCAAAACACCCTACAGAGCCGGGAGCAGTACTTC. Its protein product is CASSQNTLQSREQYF.

The chain recombines TRBV6-5 with TRBJ1-3; a possible D gene is TRBD1 (5 bases). CDR1 MNHEY and CDR2 SVGAGI come from the germline V gene. The CDR3 has 14 residues. The V gene lost 2 bases and the J gene lost 4 bases, with 9 bases spanning the gap. The CDR3 reads CASSYDRFGNTIYF. The CDR3, as DNA: TGTGCCAGCAGTTACGACAGATTCGGAAACACCATATATTTT.

As DNA, the CDR3 is TGCGCCAGCAGCTTGGAGGGCCGGGGGGACTATGGCTACACCTTC. It yields the protein CASSLEGRGDYGYTF. This chain joins TRBV5-1 and TRBJ1-2; D is perhaps TRBD1 (5 bases). Per germline, CDR1 SGHRS and CDR2 YFSETQ. V was pared by 0 bases and J by 3 bases, with 12 bases between. The CDR3 runs to 15 residues.

The chain links TRBV18 to TRBJ2-3; 13 bases are shared with TRBD2. This CDR3 comprises 16 residues. From germline, CDR1 is KGHSH and CDR2 LQKENI. J was trimmed by 5 bases and V by 4 bases; bases with no gene match: 6. The CDR3: CASSHGLAGVVDTQYF. The CDR3 region has the DNA TGTGCCAGCTCACACGGACTAGCGGGAGTTGTAGATACGCAGTATTTT.

The V and J genes are TRBV7-2 and TRBJ2-1, with D unclear. Trimming removed 3 bases at V and 5 bases at J, with 11 bases between. Germline CDR1 SGHTA, CDR2 FQGNSA. This CDR3 spans 14 amino acids. The CDR3 region is CASSFLGNDNEQFF. CDR3 in DNA: TGTGCCAGCAGCTTTCTCGGTAACGACAATGAGCAGTTCTTC.

V and J are TRBV2 and TRBJ1-1; 7 positions agree with TRBD1. V was clipped by 6 bases and J by 5 bases; unmatched bases: 9. This CDR3 has 14 residues. Germline-derived CDR1 and CDR2 are SNHLY and FYNNEI. The CDR3 loop reads CASRGQPGGTEAFF. CDR3 DNA: TGTGCCAGCAGGGGACAGCCCGGCGGGACTGAAGCTTTCTTT.

The chain links TRBV3-1 (or the pseudogene TRBV3-2) to TRBJ2-4, with D possibly matching TRBD1 (6 bases). The CDR3 is 20 residues long. Germline V gene data show CDR1 as LGHDT and CDR2 as YNNKEL (reference sequence). V lost 5 bases and J 0 bases, leaving 26 bases between the germline ends. CDR3 DNA: TGTGCCAGCAGCGTAGGGTGGCAGGGGCACCGAGAACTAGCCAAAAACATTCAGTACTTC. It translates to CASSVGWQGHRELAKNIQYF.

The rearrangement links TRBV7-3 to TRBJ2-3, with 9 bases identical to TRBD2. In germline, CDR1 is SGHTA, CDR2 FQGTGA. V shed 0 bases and J 6 bases; nucleotides not matched to a gene: 4. CDR3 length equals 15 residues. The CDR3 sequence: CASSLTSGGGDTQYF. The CDR3 DNA is TGTGCCAGCAGCTTAACTAGCGGGGGAGGGGATACGCAGTATTTT.

The CDR3 DNA reads TGCGCCAGCAGCTTGGGGACAGGGGATACCTATGGCTACACCTTC. Its translation: CASSLGTGDTYGYTF. This chain connects TRBV5-1 to TRBJ1-2, with 9 bases that match TRBD1. The V gene end was trimmed by 0 bases and the J gene end by 4 bases; junction bases not matched to a gene: 4. Germline V CDR1 and CDR2: SGHRS, YFSETQ. The CDR3 has 15 amino acids.

V gene TRBV27 combines with J gene TRBJ1-1, with no clear D. Germline V CDR1 and CDR2: MNHEY, SMNVEV (reference sequence). CDR3 length equals 13 residues. With 3 bases removed from V and 2 bases from J, the gap between germline ends came to 7 bases. In DNA, the CDR3 is TGTGCCAGCAGTTTCCAGATAAACACTGAAGCTTTCTTT. This translates into CASSFQINTEAFF.